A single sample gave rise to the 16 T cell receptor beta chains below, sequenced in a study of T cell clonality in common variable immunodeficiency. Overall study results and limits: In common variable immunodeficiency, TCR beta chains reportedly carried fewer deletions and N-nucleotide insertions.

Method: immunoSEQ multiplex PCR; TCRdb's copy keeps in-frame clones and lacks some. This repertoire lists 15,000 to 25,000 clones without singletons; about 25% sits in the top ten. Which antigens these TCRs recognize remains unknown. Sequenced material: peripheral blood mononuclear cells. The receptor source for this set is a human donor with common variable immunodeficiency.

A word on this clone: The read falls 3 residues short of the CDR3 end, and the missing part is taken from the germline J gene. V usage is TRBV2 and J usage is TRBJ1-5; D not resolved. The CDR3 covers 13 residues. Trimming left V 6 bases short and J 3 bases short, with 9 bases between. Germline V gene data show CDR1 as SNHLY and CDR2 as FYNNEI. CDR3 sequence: CASRTTNNQPQHF. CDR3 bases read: TGTGCCAGCAGGACAACAAACAATCAGCCC. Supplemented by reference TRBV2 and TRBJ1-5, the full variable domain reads EPEVTQTPSHQVTQMGQEVILRCVPISNHLYFYWYRQILGQKVEFLVSFYNNEISEKSEIFDDQFSVERPDGSNFTLKIRSTKLEDSAMYFCASRTTNNQPQHFGDGTRLSIL.

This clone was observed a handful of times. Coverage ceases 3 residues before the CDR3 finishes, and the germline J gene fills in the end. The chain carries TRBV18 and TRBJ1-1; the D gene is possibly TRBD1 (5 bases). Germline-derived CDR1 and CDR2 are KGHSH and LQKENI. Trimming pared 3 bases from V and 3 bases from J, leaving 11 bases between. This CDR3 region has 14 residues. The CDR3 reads CASSPGWGDTEAFF. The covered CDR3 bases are TGTGCCAGCTCACCGGGGTGGGGGGACACTGAA. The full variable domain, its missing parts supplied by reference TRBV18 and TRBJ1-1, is NAGVMQNPRHLVRRRGQEARLRCSPMKGHSHVYWYRQLPEEGLKFMVYLQKENIIDESGMPKERFSAEFPKEGPSILRIQQVVRGDSAAYFCASSPGWGDTEAFFGQGTRLTVV.

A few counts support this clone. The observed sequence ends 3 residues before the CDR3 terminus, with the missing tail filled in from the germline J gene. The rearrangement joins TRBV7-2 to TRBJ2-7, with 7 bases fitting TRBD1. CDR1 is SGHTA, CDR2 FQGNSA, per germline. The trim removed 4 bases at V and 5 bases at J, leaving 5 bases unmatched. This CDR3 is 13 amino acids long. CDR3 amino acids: CASSSGQRDEQYF. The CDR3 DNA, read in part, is TGTGCCAGCAGCTCGGGACAGAGGGACGAG.

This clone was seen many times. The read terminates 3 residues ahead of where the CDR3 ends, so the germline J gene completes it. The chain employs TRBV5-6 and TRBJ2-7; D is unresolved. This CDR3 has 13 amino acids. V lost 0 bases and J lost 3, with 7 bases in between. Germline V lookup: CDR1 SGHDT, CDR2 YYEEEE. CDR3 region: CASSLEGRYEQYF. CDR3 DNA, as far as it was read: TGTGCCAGCAGCTTGGAAGGGCGCTACGAG.

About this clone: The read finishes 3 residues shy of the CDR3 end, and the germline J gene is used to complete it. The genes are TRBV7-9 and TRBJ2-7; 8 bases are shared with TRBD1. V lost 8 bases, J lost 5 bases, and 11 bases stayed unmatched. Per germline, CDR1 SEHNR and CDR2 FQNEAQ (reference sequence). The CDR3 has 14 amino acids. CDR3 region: CASGLPGQVDEQYF. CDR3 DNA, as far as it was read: TGTGCCAGCGGCCTACCGGGACAGGTGGACGAG. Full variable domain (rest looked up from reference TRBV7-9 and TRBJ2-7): DTGVSQNPRHKITKRGQNVTFRCDPISEHNRLYWYRQTLGQGPEFLTYFQNEAQLEKSRLLSDRFSAERPKGSFSTLEIQRTEQGDSAMYLCASGLPGQVDEQYFGPGTRLTVT.

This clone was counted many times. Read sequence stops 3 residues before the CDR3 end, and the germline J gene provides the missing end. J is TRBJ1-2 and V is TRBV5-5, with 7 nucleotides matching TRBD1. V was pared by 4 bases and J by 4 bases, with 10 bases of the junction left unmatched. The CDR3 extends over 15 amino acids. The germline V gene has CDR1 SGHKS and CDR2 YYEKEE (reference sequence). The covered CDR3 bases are TGTGCCAGCAGCCAATGGGGAGGGGGCGCCTATGGC. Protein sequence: CASSQWGGGAYG. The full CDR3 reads CASSQWGGGAYGYTF.

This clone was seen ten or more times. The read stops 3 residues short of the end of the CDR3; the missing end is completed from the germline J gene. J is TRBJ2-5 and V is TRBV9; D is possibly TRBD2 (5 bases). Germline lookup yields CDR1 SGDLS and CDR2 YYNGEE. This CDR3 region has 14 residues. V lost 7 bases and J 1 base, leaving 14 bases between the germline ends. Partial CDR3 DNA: TGTGCCAGCCCTGAGGACTCAGCCCAAGAGACC. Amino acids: CASPEDSAQET. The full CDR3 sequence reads CASPEDSAQETQYF.

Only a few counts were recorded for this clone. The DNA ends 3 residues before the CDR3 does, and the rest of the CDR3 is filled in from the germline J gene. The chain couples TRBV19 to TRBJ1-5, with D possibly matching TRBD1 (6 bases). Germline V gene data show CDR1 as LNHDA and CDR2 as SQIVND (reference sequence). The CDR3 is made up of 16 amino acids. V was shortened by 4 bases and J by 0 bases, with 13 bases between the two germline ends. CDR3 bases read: TGTGCCAGTAGTACAGCGACAGGATATAGCAATCAGCCC. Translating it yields CASSTATGYSNQP. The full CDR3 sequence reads CASSTATGYSNQPQHF.

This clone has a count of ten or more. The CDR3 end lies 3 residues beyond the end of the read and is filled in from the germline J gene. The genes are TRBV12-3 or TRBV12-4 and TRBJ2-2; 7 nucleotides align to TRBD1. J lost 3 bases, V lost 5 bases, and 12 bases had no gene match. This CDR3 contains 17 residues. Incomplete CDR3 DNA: TGTGCCAGCAGTATACACACAGGACAGGAATACACCGGGGAG. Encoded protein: CASSIHTGQEYTGE. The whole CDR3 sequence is CASSIHTGQEYTGELFF.

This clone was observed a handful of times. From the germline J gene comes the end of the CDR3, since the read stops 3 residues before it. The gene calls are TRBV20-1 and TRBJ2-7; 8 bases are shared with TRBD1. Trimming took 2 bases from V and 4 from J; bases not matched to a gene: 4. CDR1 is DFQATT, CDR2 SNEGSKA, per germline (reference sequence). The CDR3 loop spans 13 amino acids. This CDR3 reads CSARRTGKYEQYF. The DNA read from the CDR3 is TGCAGTGCTAGAAGGACAGGGAAATACGAG.

The sequenced part of the CDR3 DNA is TGTGCCAGCTCTACACTGACAGGGAACTATGGC. It encodes CASSTLTGNYG. The full CDR3 reads CASSTLTGNYGYTF. V gene TRBV18 combines with J gene TRBJ1-2; TRBD1 matches 7 bases. The CDR3 end is not reached by the read, which stops 3 residues before it; the germline J gene fills it in. Germline CDR1 and CDR2: KGHSH and LQKENI. CDR3 length equals 14 residues. Germline trimming cut 6 bases from V and 2 bases from J; bases unmatched to any gene: 6.

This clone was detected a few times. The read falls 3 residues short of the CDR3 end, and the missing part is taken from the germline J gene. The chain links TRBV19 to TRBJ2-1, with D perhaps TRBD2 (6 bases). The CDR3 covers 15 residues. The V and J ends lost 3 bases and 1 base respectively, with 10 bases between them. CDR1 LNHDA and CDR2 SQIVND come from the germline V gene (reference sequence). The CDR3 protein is CASSIGGTSYNEQFF. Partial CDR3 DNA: TGTGCCAGTAGTATCGGGGGTACTTCCTACAATGAG.

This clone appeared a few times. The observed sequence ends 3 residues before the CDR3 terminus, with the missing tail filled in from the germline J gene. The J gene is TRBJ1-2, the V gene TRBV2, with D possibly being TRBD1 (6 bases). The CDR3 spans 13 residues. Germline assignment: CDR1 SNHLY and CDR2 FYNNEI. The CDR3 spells CASSEFSGESYTF. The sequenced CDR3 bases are TGTGCCAGCAGTGAATTTTCAGGGGAAAGC. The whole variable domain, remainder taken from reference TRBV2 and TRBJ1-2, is EPEVTQTPSHQVTQMGQEVILRCVPISNHLYFYWYRQILGQKVEFLVSFYNNEISEKSEIFDDQFSVERPDGSNFTLKIRSTKLEDSAMYFCASSEFSGESYTFGSGTRLTVV.

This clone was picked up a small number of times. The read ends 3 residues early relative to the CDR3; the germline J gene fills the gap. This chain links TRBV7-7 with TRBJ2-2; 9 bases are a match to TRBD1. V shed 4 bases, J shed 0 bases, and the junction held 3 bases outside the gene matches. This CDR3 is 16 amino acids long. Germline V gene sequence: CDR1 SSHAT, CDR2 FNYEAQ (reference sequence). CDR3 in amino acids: CASSSWTGANTGELFF. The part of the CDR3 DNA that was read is TGTGCCAGCAGCTCCTGGACAGGGGCGAACACCGGGGAG.

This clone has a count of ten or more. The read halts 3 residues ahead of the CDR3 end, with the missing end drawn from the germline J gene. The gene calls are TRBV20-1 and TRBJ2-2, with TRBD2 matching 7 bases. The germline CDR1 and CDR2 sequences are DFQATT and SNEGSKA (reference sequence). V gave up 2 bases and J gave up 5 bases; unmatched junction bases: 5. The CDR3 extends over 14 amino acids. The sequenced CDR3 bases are TGCAGTGCTAGACCCCTCGGGGGGACCGGGGAG. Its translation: CSARPLGGTGE. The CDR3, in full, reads CSARPLGGTGELFF.

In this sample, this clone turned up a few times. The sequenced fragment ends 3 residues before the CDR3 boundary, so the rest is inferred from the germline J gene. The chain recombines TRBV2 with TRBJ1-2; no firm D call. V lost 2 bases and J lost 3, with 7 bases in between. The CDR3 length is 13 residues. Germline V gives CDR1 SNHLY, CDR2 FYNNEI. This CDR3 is CASSESLDYGYTF. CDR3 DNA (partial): TGTGCCAGCAGTGAATCACTAGACTATGGC.